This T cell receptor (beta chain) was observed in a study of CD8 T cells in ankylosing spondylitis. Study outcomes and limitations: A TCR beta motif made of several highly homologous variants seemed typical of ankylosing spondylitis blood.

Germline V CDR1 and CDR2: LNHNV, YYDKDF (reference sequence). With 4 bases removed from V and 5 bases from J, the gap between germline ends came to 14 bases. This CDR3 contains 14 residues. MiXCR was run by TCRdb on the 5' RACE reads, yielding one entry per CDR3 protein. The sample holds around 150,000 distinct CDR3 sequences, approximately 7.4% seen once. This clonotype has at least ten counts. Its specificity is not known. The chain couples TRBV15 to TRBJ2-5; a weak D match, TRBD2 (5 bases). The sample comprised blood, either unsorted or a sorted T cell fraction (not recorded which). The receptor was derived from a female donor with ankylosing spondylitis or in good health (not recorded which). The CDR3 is CATSKAGPGETQYF. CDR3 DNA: TGTGCCACCAGCAAAGCCGGTCCGGGGGAGACCCAGTACTTC.